This entry lists 27 T cell receptor beta chains sequenced from one sample in a study of blood T cell repertoires in COVID-19. The assay was immunoSEQ multiplex PCR, and TCRdb's table has in-frame clones only and misses some. Of about 39,000 clones listed, about 88% were seen once; the top ten hold around 2.5%. The sequencing input was peripheral blood. These receptors were obtained from a human donor in a cohort sampled during active COVID-19.

This chain uses TRBV7-6 with TRBJ1-5; perhaps TRBD1 as D (6 bases). Trimming took 5 bases from V and 3 from J, leaving 14 bases between them. CDR1 is SGHVS and CDR2 is FNYEAQ in the germline V gene. This CDR3 region has 15 residues. The CDR3 sequence: CASSTQGGINQPQHF. The DNA of the CDR3 is TGTGCCAGCAGCACCCAAGGGGGAATCAATCAGCCCCAGCATTTT.

This chain's CDR3 is CATELRGGTDTQYF. CDR3 DNA sequence: TGTGCCACCGAACTTAGGGGTGGCACAGATACGCAGTATTTT. The genes are TRBV6-5 and TRBJ2-3, with D maybe TRBD1 (5 bases). V lost 10 bases, J lost 1 base, and 15 bases lay in between. Per germline, CDR1 MNHEY and CDR2 SVGAGI. The CDR3 runs 14 residues.

The J gene is TRBJ2-2, the V gene TRBV11-2; D perhaps matches TRBD1 (5 bases). CDR3 length equals 15 residues. Germline-derived CDR1 and CDR2 are SGHAT and FQNNGV. V dropped 3 bases and J dropped 4 bases, with 12 bases sitting between them. The CDR3 reads CASSFWGTRTGELFF. DNA for the CDR3: TGTGCCAGCAGCTTTTGGGGCACGCGCACCGGGGAGCTGTTTTTT.

The J gene is TRBJ2-3, the V gene TRBV24-1, with D perhaps matching TRBD1 (5 bases). V dropped 1 base and J dropped 0 bases, with 10 bases sitting between them. The CDR3 is made up of 16 amino acids. Looked up from germline, CDR1 is KGHDR and CDR2 is SFDVKD. The CDR3 spells CATSDFQAGSTDTQYF. The CDR3, as DNA: TGTGCCACCAGTGATTTTCAGGCAGGGAGCACAGATACGCAGTATTTT.

The chain employs TRBV5-1 and TRBJ2-2, with D maybe TRBD1 (6 bases). This CDR3 comprises 15 residues. From germline, CDR1 is SGHRS and CDR2 YFSETQ. V was pared by 2 bases and J by 0 bases, with 8 bases between. CDR3 protein: CASSFGGTNTGELFF. The CDR3 region has the DNA TGCGCCAGCAGCTTTGGGGGCACGAACACCGGGGAGCTGTTTTTT.

J is TRBJ1-1 and V is TRBV2; weak D call: TRBD1 (6 bases). From germline, CDR1 is SNHLY and CDR2 FYNNEI. This CDR3 comprises 16 residues. V was trimmed by 3 bases and J by 1 base, leaving 15 bases between them. CDR3 DNA sequence: TGTGCCAGCAGTGAGTCCCCGGGACACTCGAACACTGAAGCTTTCTTT. Its protein is CASSESPGHSNTEAFF.

V and J are TRBV5-6 and TRBJ2-7, with 8 nucleotides matching TRBD1. The CDR3 is 14 amino acids. Trimming cost V 5 bases and J 3 bases; bases outside gene matches: 7. The germline V gene encodes CDR1 SGHDT and CDR2 YYEEEE. The chain's CDR3 is CASSSGTGGYEQYF. The DNA of the CDR3 is TGTGCCAGCAGTTCCGGGACAGGCGGCTACGAGCAGTACTTC.

This clone is termed large (0.1 to 1%). V usage is TRBV5-6 and J usage is TRBJ2-7; TRBD1 matches at 9 bases. CDR1 is SGHDT, CDR2 YYEEEE, per germline. The CDR3 has 16 amino acids. V lost 0 bases to trimming and J lost 6 bases; unmatched junction nucleotides: 10. CDR3 bases: TGTGCCAGCAGCTTGGTGGGGGACAGGGTGACGGGCGAGCAGTACTTC. It encodes CASSLVGDRVTGEQYF.

The chain uses TRBV11-2 and TRBJ2-3; D is perhaps TRBD2 (5 bases). Deletions cut 9 bases from V and 0 bases from J, with 19 bases between. The germline CDR1 and CDR2 sequences are SGHAT and FQNNGV. This CDR3 spans 16 amino acids. The CDR3 here is CASGSGQVASTDTQYF. The CDR3 DNA reads TGTGCCAGTGGGAGCGGCCAGGTAGCTAGCACAGATACGCAGTATTTT.

The chain links TRBV6-1 to TRBJ2-7, with 9 bases that match TRBD1. This CDR3 spans 15 amino acids. Germline-derived CDR1 and CDR2 are MNHNS and SASEGT. V was clipped by 1 base and J by 3 bases; unmatched bases: 4. DNA of the CDR3: TGTGCCAGCAGTGAAGGCGGGACAGGGTTCTACGAGCAGTACTTC. This translates into CASSEGGTGFYEQYF.

The chain uses TRBV9 and TRBJ1-1; D uncertain. This CDR3 has 15 amino acids. Trimming pared 4 bases from V and 5 bases from J, leaving 18 bases between. From germline, CDR1 is SGDLS and CDR2 YYNGEE. The CDR3 here is CASSPFRGEATEAFF. CDR3 sequence (DNA): TGTGCCAGCAGCCCTTTCCGGGGAGAGGCAACTGAAGCTTTCTTT.

This clone was detected only a few times. This chain links TRBV3-1 (or the pseudogene TRBV3-2) with TRBJ2-2; D is possibly TRBD2 (5 bases). The CDR3 length is 19 residues. CDR1 LGHDT and CDR2 YNNKEL come from the germline V gene (reference sequence). Deletions cut 3 bases from V and 1 base from J, with 21 bases between. CDR3 amino acids: CASSQGPTGEGLNTGELFF. DNA for the CDR3: TGTGCCAGCAGCCAGGGCCCCACCGGGGAAGGGCTGAACACCGGGGAGCTGTTTTTT.

The genes are TRBV28 and TRBJ2-1; 7 bases align to TRBD1. CDR1 MDHEN and CDR2 SYDVKM come from the germline V gene. The CDR3 consists of 15 residues. Trimming cost V 4 bases and J 0 bases; bases outside gene matches: 3. The DNA of the CDR3 is TGTGCCAGCAGTTACAACAGGGGCTCCTACAATGAGCAGTTCTTC. It specifies CASSYNRGSYNEQFF.

CDR3 nucleotides: TGTGCCAGTAGTACCGACCTAGCGGAGCTGTACGAGCAGTACTTC. Translating it yields CASSTDLAELYEQYF. The chain couples TRBV19 to TRBJ2-7; 7 nucleotides match TRBD2. This CDR3 has 15 residues. The V segment lost 4 bases and the J segment 4 bases; nucleotides outside the gene matches: 10. Germline V gene sequence: CDR1 LNHDA, CDR2 SQIVND (reference sequence).

This chain uses TRBV29-1 with TRBJ2-5; 11 bases align to TRBD1. The CDR3 extends over 14 amino acids. The V gene's germline CDR1 is SQVTM and CDR2 ANQGSEA. After removal of 6 bases from V and 5 bases from J, the junction contained 8 bases not matched to a gene. The CDR3 DNA reads as TGCAGCGTCGGTCCCGGGACAGGGGGGGAGACCCAGTACTTC. Translated, it gives CSVGPGTGGETQYF.

V and J are TRBV19 and TRBJ2-7; 7 positions agree with TRBD2. CDR3 length: 12 residues. V was pared by 7 bases and J by 4 bases, with 4 bases of the junction left unmatched. CDR1 LNHDA and CDR2 SQIVND come from the germline V gene (reference sequence). Here the CDR3 DNA reads TGTGCCAGTAATAACGGGGGGTACGAGCAGTACTTC. This sequence encodes CASNNGGYEQYF.

V usage is TRBV5-5 and J usage is TRBJ1-2; D is ambiguous. V gave up 0 bases and J gave up 5 bases, with 8 bases separating them. This CDR3 is built from 13 residues. CDR1 and CDR2 (germline): SGHKS, YYEKEE (reference sequence). The CDR3 region is CASSLDTGYGYTF. As DNA, the CDR3 is TGTGCCAGCAGCTTGGATACGGGGTATGGCTACACCTTC.

The rearrangement joins TRBV19 to TRBJ2-7; TRBD1 matches 9 bases. The V gene's germline CDR1 is LNHDA and CDR2 SQIVND (reference sequence). V trimming: 5 bases; J trimming: 7 bases; junction bases outside the gene matches: 9. CDR3 length: 14 residues. CDR3 protein: CASSAGQGVNEQYF. Here the CDR3 DNA reads TGTGCCAGTAGTGCGGGACAGGGCGTGAATGAGCAGTACTTC.

There are a few counts of this clone. V and J are TRBV2 and TRBJ2-7; TRBD1 matches at 11 bases. Germline V gene sequence: CDR1 SNHLY, CDR2 FYNNEI. After removal of 7 bases from V and 4 bases from J, the junction contained 6 bases not matched to a gene. The CDR3 covers 14 residues. The CDR3 reads CASTRGQGGYEQYF. The CDR3 DNA reads as TGTGCCAGCACTCGGGGACAGGGGGGTTACGAGCAGTACTTC.

This clone was recorded only once. V and J are TRBV7-8 and TRBJ2-7; 9 positions agree with TRBD1. CDR1 is SGHVS, CDR2 FQNEAQ, per germline. The J segment lost 5 bases and the V segment lost 2 bases, leaving 1 base of the junction unmatched. This CDR3 is 13 amino acids long. The DNA of the CDR3 is TGTGCCAGCAGCTTAAGACAGGGGGACGAGCAGTACTTC. Protein sequence: CASSLRQGDEQYF. The whole variable domain, filled in from reference TRBV7-8 and TRBJ2-7, reads GAGVSQSPRYKVAKRGQDVALRCDPISGHVSLFWYQQALGQGPEFLTYFQNEAQLDKSGLPSDRFFAERPEGSVSTLKIQRTQQEDSAVYLCASSLRQGDEQYFGPGTRLTVT.

The chain carries TRBV6-1 and TRBJ2-5; TRBD2 is a possible D gene (5 bases). The CDR3 is 14 amino acids. The germline V gene has CDR1 MNHNS and CDR2 SASEGT. Between the trimmed V and J ends, which lost 0 bases and 5 bases, there was a span of 10 bases. The CDR3 region is CASSEAAWRETQYF. The CDR3 bases are TGTGCCAGCAGTGAAGCGGCCTGGAGGGAGACCCAGTACTTC.

The V call is TRBV23-1, the J call TRBJ1-1, with 7 bases that match TRBD1. TRBV23-1 qualifies as an ORF whose function is uncertain. V gave up 0 bases and J gave up 6 bases; unmatched junction bases: 4. The CDR3 covers 14 residues. CDR3 sequence reads: CASSQSRQGPEAFF. In nucleotides, the CDR3 is TGCGCCAGCAGTCAATCCCGACAGGGCCCTGAAGCTTTCTTT.

The chain couples TRBV27 to TRBJ2-3; D perhaps matches TRBD2 (7 bases). Germline-derived CDR1 and CDR2 are MNHEY and SMNVEV (reference sequence). This CDR3 spans 15 amino acids. Trimming pared 3 bases from V and 5 bases from J, leaving 15 bases between. The CDR3 DNA reads TGTGCCAGCAGTTTTGGGGGGGGGCCCGGAGATACGCAGTATTTT. It encodes CASSFGGGPGDTQYF.

This chain links TRBV5-1 with TRBJ1-1; 7 nucleotides line up with TRBD1. Looked up from germline, CDR1 is SGHRS and CDR2 is YFSETQ. The CDR3 extends over 15 amino acids. Trimming at V came to 4 bases and at J to 4 bases, leaving 10 bases not matched to a gene. CDR3 in amino acids: CASSRNDRDGTEAFF. The CDR3 DNA reads TGCGCCAGCAGCAGGAACGACAGGGACGGCACTGAAGCTTTCTTT.

This clone was detected a few times. V is TRBV6-1 and J is TRBJ1-5; D is ambiguous. V gave up 1 base and J gave up 7 bases, with 14 bases separating them. CDR3 size: 15 residues. Germline CDR1 reads MNHNS; CDR2 reads SASEGT. The CDR3 DNA sequence: TGTGCCAGCAGTGAAGGTAAGGGAGCCCCACAGCCCCAGCATTTT. It encodes CASSEGKGAPQPQHF.

J is TRBJ1-1 and V is TRBV9, with 9 bases aligning to TRBD1. Per the germline V gene, CDR1 is SGDLS and CDR2 is YYNGEE. The CDR3 extends over 17 amino acids. With 0 bases clipped from V and 1 base from J, the junction kept 7 bases outside the gene matches. The CDR3 region is CASSVANPGQGNTEAFF. For the CDR3, the DNA is TGTGCCAGCAGCGTAGCTAATCCGGGACAGGGGAACACTGAAGCTTTCTTT.

V and J are TRBV11-2 and TRBJ2-1; possibly TRBD1 for D (6 bases). There are 14 residues in the CDR3. Trimming cost V 0 bases and J 7 bases, with 10 bases left between them. CDR1 and CDR2 (germline): SGHAT, FQNNGV. CDR3 in DNA: TGTGCCAGCAGCTTAGATGTAAGGGGGAATGAGCAGTTCTTC. Protein: CASSLDVRGNEQFF.